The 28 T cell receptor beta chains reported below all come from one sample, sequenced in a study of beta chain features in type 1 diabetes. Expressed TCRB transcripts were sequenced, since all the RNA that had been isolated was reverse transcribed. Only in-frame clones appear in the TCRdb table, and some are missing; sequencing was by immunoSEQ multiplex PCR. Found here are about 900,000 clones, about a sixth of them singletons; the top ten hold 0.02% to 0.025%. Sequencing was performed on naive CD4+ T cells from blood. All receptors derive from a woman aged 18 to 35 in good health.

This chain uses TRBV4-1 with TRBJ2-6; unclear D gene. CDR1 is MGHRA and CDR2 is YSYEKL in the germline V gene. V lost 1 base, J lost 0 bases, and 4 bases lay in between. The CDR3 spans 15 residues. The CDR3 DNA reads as TGCGCCAGCAGCCAAGGCAGCTCTGGGGCCAACGTCCTGACTTTC. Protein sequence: CASSQGSSGANVLTF.

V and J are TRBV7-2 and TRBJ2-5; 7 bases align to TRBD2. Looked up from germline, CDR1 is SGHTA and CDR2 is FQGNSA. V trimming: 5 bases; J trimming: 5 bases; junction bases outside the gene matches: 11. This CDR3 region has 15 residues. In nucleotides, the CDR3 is TGTGCCAGCAGCACAGGATACGGGAGGAGGGAGACCCAGTACTTC. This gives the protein CASSTGYGRRETQYF.

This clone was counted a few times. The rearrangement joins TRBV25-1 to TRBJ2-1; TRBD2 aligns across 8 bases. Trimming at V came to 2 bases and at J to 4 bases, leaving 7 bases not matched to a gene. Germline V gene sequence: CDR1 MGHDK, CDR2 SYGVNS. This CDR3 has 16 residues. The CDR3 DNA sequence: TGTGCCAGCAGTGAAGGGGCGGGAGGTAGTTACAATGAGCAGTTCTTC. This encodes CASSEGAGGSYNEQFF.

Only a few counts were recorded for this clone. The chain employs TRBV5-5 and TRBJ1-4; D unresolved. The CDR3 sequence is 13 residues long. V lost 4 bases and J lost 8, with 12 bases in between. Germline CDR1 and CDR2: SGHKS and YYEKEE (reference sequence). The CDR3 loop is CASSGGVREKLFF. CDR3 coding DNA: TGTGCCAGCAGCGGCGGGGTTCGAGAAAAACTGTTTTTT.

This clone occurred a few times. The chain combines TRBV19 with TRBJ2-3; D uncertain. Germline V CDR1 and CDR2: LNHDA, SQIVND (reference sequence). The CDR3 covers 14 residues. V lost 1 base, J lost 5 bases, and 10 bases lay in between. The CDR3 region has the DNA TGTGCCAGTAGTATAGTTAAGGCTGGAGATACGCAGTATTTT. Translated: CASSIVKAGDTQYF.

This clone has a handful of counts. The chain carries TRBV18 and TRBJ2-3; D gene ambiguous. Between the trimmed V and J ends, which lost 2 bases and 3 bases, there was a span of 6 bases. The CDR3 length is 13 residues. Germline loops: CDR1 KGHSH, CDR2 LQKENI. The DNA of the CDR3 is TGTGCCAGCTCACCAGGGATGACAGATACGCAGTATTTT. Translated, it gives CASSPGMTDTQYF.

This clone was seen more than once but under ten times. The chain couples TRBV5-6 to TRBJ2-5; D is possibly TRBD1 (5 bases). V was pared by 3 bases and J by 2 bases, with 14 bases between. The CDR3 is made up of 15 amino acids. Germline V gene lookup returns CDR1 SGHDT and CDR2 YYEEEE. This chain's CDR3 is CASSSETVSQETQYF. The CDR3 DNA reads TGTGCCAGCAGCTCCGAGACAGTGTCGCAAGAGACCCAGTACTTC.

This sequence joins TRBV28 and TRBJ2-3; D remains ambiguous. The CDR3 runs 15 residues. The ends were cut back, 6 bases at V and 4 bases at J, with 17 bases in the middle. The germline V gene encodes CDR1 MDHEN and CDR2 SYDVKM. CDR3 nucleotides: TGTGCCAGCAGACGCCGGGTCCTCTCTCCAGATACGCAGTATTTT. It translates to CASRRRVLSPDTQYF.

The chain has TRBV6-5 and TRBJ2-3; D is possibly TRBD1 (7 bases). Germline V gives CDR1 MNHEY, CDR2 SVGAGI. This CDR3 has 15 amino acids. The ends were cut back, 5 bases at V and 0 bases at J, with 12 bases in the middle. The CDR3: CASSLTGTSTDTQYF. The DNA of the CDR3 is TGTGCCAGCAGTCTGACAGGGACTAGCACAGATACGCAGTATTTT.

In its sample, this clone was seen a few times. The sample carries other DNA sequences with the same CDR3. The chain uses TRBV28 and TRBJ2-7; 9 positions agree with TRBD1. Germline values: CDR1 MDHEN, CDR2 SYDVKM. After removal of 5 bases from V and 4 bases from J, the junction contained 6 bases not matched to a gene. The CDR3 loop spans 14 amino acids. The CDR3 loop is CASSPGTGSYEQYF. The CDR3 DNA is TGTGCCAGCAGTCCCGGGACAGGGTCTTACGAGCAGTACTTC.

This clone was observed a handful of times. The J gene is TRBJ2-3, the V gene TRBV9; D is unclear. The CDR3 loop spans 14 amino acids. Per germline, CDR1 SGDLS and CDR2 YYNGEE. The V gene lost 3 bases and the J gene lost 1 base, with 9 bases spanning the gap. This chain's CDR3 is CASSARSGTDTQYF. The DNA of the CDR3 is TGTGCCAGCAGCGCGCGGAGCGGCACAGATACGCAGTATTTT. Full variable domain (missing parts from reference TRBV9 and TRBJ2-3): DSGVTQTPKHLITATGQRVTLRCSPRSGDLSVYWYQQSLDQGLQFLIQYYNGEERAKGNILERFSAQQFPDLHSELNLSSLELGDSALYFCASSARSGTDTQYFGPGTRLTVL.

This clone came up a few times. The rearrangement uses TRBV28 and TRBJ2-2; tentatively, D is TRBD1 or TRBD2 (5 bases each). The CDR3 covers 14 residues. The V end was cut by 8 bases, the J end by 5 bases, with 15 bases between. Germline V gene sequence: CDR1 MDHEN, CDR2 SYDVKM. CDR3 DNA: TGTGCCAGCGCGTCGGGGACCTGGACCGGGGAGCTGTTTTTT. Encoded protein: CASASGTWTGELFF.

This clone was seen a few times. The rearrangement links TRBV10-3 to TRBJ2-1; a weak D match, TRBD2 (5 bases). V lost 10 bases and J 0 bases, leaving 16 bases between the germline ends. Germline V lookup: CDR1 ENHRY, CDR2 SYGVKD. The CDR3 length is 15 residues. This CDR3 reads CATTRTTGSYNEQFF. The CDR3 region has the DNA TGTGCCACAACTAGAACCACGGGCTCCTACAATGAGCAGTTCTTC.

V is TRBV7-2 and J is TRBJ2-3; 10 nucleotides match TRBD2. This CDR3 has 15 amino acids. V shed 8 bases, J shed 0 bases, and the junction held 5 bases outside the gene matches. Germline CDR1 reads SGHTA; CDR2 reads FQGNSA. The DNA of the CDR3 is TGTGCCAGCGCGACTAGCGGGCCTAGCACAGATACGCAGTATTTT. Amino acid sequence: CASATSGPSTDTQYF.

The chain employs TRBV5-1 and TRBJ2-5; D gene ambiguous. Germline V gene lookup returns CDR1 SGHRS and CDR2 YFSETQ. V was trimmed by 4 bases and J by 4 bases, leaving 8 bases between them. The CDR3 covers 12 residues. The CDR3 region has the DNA TGCGCCAGCAGCGAGCCGGCAGAGACCCAGTACTTC. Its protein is CASSEPAETQYF.

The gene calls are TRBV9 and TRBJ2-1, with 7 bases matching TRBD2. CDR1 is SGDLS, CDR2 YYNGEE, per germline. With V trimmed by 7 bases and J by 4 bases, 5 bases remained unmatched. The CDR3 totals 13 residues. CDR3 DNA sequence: TGTGCCAGCGGCGGGGACTATTACAATGAGCAGTTCTTC. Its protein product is CASGGDYYNEQFF. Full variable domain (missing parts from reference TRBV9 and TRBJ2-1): DSGVTQTPKHLITATGQRVTLRCSPRSGDLSVYWYQQSLDQGLQFLIQYYNGEERAKGNILERFSAQQFPDLHSELNLSSLELGDSALYFCASGGDYYNEQFFGPGTRLTVL.

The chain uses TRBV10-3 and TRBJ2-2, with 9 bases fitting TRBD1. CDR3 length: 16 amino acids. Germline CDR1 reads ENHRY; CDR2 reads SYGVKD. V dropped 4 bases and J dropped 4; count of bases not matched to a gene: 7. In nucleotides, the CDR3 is TGTGCCATCAGTGTAAACAGGGGGCTCGTCACCGGGGAGCTGTTTTTT. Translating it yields CAISVNRGLVTGELFF.

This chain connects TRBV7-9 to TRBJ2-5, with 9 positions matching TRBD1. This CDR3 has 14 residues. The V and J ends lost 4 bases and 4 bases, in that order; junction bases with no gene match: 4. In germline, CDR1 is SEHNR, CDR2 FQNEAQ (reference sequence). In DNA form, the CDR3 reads TGTGCCAGCAGCTCCGGGACAGGGCGAGAGACCCAGTACTTC. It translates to CASSSGTGRETQYF. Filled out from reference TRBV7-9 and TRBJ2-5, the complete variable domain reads DTGVSQNPRHKITKRGQNVTFRCDPISEHNRLYWYRQTLGQGPEFLTYFQNEAQLEKSRLLSDRFSAERPKGSFSTLEIQRTEQGDSAMYLCASSSGTGRETQYFGPGTRLLVL.

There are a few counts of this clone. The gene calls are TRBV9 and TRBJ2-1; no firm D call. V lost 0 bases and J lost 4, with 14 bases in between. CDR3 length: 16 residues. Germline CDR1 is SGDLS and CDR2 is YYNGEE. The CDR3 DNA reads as TGTGCCAGCAGCGTAGCTGCCAGCACCGTATACAATGAGCAGTTCTTC. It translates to CASSVAASTVYNEQFF.

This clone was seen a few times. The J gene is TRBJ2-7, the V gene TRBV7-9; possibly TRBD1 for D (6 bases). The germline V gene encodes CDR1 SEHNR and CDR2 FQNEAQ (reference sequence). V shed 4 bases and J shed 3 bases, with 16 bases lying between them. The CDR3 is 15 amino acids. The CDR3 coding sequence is TGTGCCAGCAGCTACCAGGGGTCACGATACTACGAGCAGTACTTC. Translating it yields CASSYQGSRYYEQYF. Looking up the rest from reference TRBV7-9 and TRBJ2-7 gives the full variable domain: DTGVSQNPRHKITKRGQNVTFRCDPISEHNRLYWYRQTLGQGPEFLTYFQNEAQLEKSRLLSDRFSAERPKGSFSTLEIQRTEQGDSAMYLCASSYQGSRYYEQYFGPGTRLTVT.

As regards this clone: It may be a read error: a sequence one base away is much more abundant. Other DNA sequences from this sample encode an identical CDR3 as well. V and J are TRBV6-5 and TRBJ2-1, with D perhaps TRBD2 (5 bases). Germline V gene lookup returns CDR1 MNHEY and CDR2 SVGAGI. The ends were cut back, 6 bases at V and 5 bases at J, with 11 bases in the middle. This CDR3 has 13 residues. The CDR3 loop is CASSQGLNNEQFF. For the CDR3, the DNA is TGTGCCAGCAGCCAAGGACTCAACAATGAGCAGTTCTTC.

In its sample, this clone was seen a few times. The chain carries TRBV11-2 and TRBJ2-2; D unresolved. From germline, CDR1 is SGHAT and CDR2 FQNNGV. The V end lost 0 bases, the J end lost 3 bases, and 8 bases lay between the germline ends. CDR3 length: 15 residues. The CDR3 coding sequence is TGTGCCAGCAGCTTAGATCCTATATACACCGGGGAGCTGTTTTTT. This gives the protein CASSLDPIYTGELFF.

The CDR3 loop reads CASSFVSGPTNVLTF. The CDR3 bases are TGTGCCAGCAGCTTTGTGTCAGGGCCCACCAACGTCCTGACTTTC. The chain has TRBV5-4 and TRBJ2-6; TRBD1 might be the D (5 bases). The V gene lost 2 bases and the J gene lost 8 bases, with 14 bases spanning the gap. The germline V gene encodes CDR1 SGHNT and CDR2 YYREEE (reference sequence). The CDR3 has 15 amino acids.

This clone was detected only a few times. DNA for the CDR3: TGTGCCAGCAGGAGGGAAGGAGGTCCAAATTACGAGCAGTACTTC. Its translation is CASRREGGPNYEQYF. The V gene is TRBV2, the J gene TRBJ2-7, with a weak D call TRBD2 (5 bases). Trimming took off 6 bases at V and 4 bases at J, with 19 bases between the two ends. Germline CDR1 SNHLY, CDR2 FYNNEI. The CDR3 spans 15 residues.

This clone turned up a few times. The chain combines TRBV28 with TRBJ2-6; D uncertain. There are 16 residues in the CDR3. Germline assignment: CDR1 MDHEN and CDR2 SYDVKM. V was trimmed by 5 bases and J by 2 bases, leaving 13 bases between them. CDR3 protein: CASSPPELPGANVLTF. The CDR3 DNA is TGTGCCAGCAGTCCCCCTGAACTTCCTGGGGCCAACGTCCTGACTTTC.

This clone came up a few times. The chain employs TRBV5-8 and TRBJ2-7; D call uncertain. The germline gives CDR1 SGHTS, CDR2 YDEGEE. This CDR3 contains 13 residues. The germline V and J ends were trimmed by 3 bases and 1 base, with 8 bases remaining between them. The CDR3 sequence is CASSYGRSYEQYF. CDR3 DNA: TGTGCCAGCAGCTACGGACGGTCCTACGAGCAGTACTTC.

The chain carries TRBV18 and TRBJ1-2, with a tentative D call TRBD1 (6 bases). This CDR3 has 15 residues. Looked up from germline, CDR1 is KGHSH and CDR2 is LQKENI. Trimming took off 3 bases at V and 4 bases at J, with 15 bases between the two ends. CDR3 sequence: CASSPAGSGAYGYTF. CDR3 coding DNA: TGTGCCAGCTCACCGGCGGGGTCGGGGGCCTATGGCTACACCTTC.

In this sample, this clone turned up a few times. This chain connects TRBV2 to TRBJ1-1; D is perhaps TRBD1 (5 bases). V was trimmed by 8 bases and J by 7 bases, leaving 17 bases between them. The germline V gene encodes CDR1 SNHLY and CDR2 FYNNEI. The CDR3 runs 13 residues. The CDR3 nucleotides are TGTGCCAGCCCACGTAAGGGGTCTGATGAAGCTTTCTTT. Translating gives CASPRKGSDEAFF.